Ten or more counts support the clone carrying this T cell receptor beta chain. Its antigen remains unidentified. Trimming took 5 bases from V and 1 from J, leaving 20 bases between them. From germline, CDR1 is SNHLY and CDR2 FYNNEI. The CDR3 spans 17 residues. This specimen belongs to a study of neurological immune-mediated disorders. Whole-study findings and limits: HTLV-1-associated myelopathy ranked highest for TCR clonal expansion and multiple sclerosis lowest, beneath healthy controls.

Time point denoted: longitudinal time-point 2. Via MiXCR, TCRdb re-called the 5' RACE reads, giving one row per CDR3 protein. The repertoire holds about 60,000 distinct CDR3 sequences, more than 9.5% seen once, with roughly an eighth in the top ten. Specimen: PBMCs. This TCR was recovered from a man aged 25-45 years in good health. The chain is built from TRBV2 and TRBJ2-5; D tentatively fits TRBD1 or TRBD2 (5 bases each). The CDR3 protein is CASSPGTDRYVQETQYF. Here the CDR3 DNA reads TGTGCCAGCAGTCCGGGAACTGACAGATACGTCCAAGAGACCCAGTACTTC. Together with reference TRBV2 and TRBJ2-5, the CDR3 gives the full variable domain: EPEVTQTPSHQVTQMGQEVILRCVPISNHLYFYWYRQILGQKVEFLVSFYNNEISEKSEIFDDQFSVERPDGSNFTLKIRSTKLEDSAMYFCASSPGTDRYVQETQYFGPGTRLLVL.